This TCR beta chain came from a study of kidney transplant recipient with SARS-CoV-2 infection. This clonotype was observed many times. TCRdb reprocessed the reads via MiXCR and lists one record per CDR3 protein. This sample has fewer than 250,000 distinct CDR3 sequences; 29% occur once, and the top ten carry around 7.8%. This CDR3 region has 17 residues. V lost 5 bases and J lost 4, with 23 bases in between. Germline loops: CDR1 SGHVT, CDR2 SQSDAQ. Here the sequenced sample was a blood sample, taken at baseline and on approximately day 120 from a kidney transplant recipient. The rearrangement uses TRBV7-4 and TRBJ1-2; D is unclear. This clonotype was obtained from a young adult male patient who had COVID-19 and was a kidney transplant recipient. The graft donor may be the source of some T cells. The CDR3 DNA is TGTGCCAGCAGCAGAACTTATTCAGCTCGAAAGACCTATGGCTACACCTTC. This encodes CASSRTYSARKTYGYTF.